Sequencing of this T cell receptor beta chain was carried out in a study of blood T cell repertoires in COVID-19. Study-level background: Nucleic acid was either cDNA or gDNA, and it came from T cells, B-cell-depleted T cells, or PBMCs.

Germline lookup yields CDR1 MNHEY and CDR2 SVGEGT. The CDR3 contains 15 residues. With 5 bases clipped from V and 4 bases from J, the junction kept 8 bases outside the gene matches. Libraries were prepared by immunoSEQ multiplex PCR; TCRdb keeps only in-frame clonotypes and omits some of them. The table records roughly 300,000 clones, about 86% of them present only once. Sequences were obtained from PBMCs or T cells enriched from blood (not recorded which). The gene calls are TRBV6-2 or TRBV6-3 and TRBJ2-1; the match to TRBD2 covers 7 bases. This TCR came from a woman aged 40 to 50 with acute COVID-19. CDR3: CASSPLGGGYNEQFF. The CDR3 DNA follows: TGTGCCAGCAGTCCCCTGGGCGGGGGATACAATGAGCAGTTCTTC.